These T cell receptor beta chains were read from a single sample in a study of Ad26.COV2.S vaccination and SARS-CoV-2 variants. The protocol was immunoSEQ multiplex PCR, while the TCRdb copy is restricted to in-frame clones and leaves out a portion. The sample has fewer than 400,000 clones; over 80% are singletons. The material was peripheral blood, obtained in a trial of Ad26.COV2.S vaccine versus placebo. These receptors were obtained from a person between 18 and 65 years old who received the Ad26.COV2.S COVID-19 vaccine or a placebo. The CDR3 runs from the conserved cysteine through the conserved F or W. A D gene is named only where the DNA matches it firmly. Some rows mark clone size as missing; the rest say once, few, many or name a class of expanded clone.

V gene: TRBV7-2; clone size: once; D gene: NA; J gene: TRBJ2-3; CDR3 protein: CASSYQGTDTQYF; CDR3 DNA: TGTGCCAGCAGCTACCAAGGCACAGATACGCAGTATTTT
V gene: TRBV6-6; clone size: NA; D gene: NA; J gene: TRBJ1-5; CDR3 protein: CASRNRADQPQHF; CDR3 DNA: TGTGCCAGCAGAAACAGGGCTGATCAGCCCCAGCATTTT
V gene: TRBV6-2/TRBV6-3; clone size: NA; D gene: NA; J gene: TRBJ2-1; CDR3 protein: CASSSAPGSQQFF; CDR3 DNA: TGTGCCAGCAGTTCGGCACCAGGGTCCCAGCAGTTCTTC
V gene: TRBV5-4; clone size: NA; D gene: TRBD2; J gene: TRBJ2-1; CDR3 protein: CASSSRTSGNNEQFF; CDR3 DNA: TGTGCCAGCAGCTCACGGACTAGCGGTAACAATGAGCAGTTCTTC
V gene: TRBV28; clone size: NA; D gene: NA; J gene: TRBJ1-4; CDR3 protein: CASSLFGATNEKLFF; CDR3 DNA: TGTGCCAGCAGTTTATTCGGCGCAACTAATGAAAAACTGTTTTTT
V gene: TRBV19; clone size: once; D gene: NA; J gene: TRBJ1-6; CDR3 protein: CASSIDRYNGSPLHF; CDR3 DNA: TGTGCCAGTAGTATAGATCGATACAATGGCTCACCCCTCCACTTT
V gene: TRBV5-1; clone size: once; D gene: NA; J gene: TRBJ2-7; CDR3 protein: CASTPTAGASREQYF; CDR3 DNA: TGCGCCAGCACCCCTACGGCAGGCGCGTCTCGTGAGCAGTACTTC
V gene: TRBV7-6; clone size: NA; D gene: NA; J gene: TRBJ1-3; CDR3 protein: CASSIRPGDGNTIYF; CDR3 DNA: TGTGCCAGCAGCATCCGACCGGGAGATGGAAACACCATATATTTT
V gene: TRBV13; clone size: NA; D gene: TRBD2; J gene: TRBJ2-5; CDR3 protein: CASSEGLAGDTQYF; CDR3 DNA: TGTGCCAGCAGCGAGGGACTAGCGGGGGACACCCAGTACTTC
V gene: TRBV9; clone size: NA; D gene: TRBD1; J gene: TRBJ2-5; CDR3 protein: CAGPDRQETQYF; CDR3 DNA: TGTGCCGGACCGGACAGGCAAGAGACCCAGTACTTC
V gene: TRBV18; clone size: NA; D gene: TRBD1; J gene: TRBJ2-5; CDR3 protein: CASSPTGQQETQYF; CDR3 DNA: TGTGCCAGCTCACCGACAGGGCAGCAAGAGACCCAGTACTTC
V gene: TRBV5-1; clone size: NA; D gene: TRBD2; J gene: TRBJ2-2; CDR3 protein: CASSYLGGTDTGELFF; CDR3 DNA: TGCGCCAGCAGCTACCTCGGGGGGACGGACACCGGGGAGCTGTTTTTT
V gene: TRBV6-2/TRBV6-3; clone size: NA; D gene: NA; J gene: TRBJ2-7; CDR3 protein: CASSYRLDYEQYF; CDR3 DNA: TGTGCCAGCAGTTACCGGTTGGACTACGAGCAGTACTTC
V gene: TRBV5-1; clone size: NA; D gene: NA; J gene: TRBJ1-3; CDR3 protein: CASSFGNTIYF; CDR3 DNA: TGCGCCAGCAGCTTCGGTAACACCATATATTTT
V gene: TRBV2; clone size: NA; D gene: NA; J gene: TRBJ2-7; CDR3 protein: CASSGVNEQYF; CDR3 DNA: TGTGCCAGCAGTGGGGTGAATGAGCAGTACTTC
V gene: TRBV6-5; clone size: few; D gene: TRBD1; J gene: TRBJ1-1; CDR3 protein: CASSIRQGGTEAFF; CDR3 DNA: TGTGCCAGCAGCATTAGACAGGGAGGTACTGAAGCTTTCTTT
V gene: TRBV5-6; clone size: NA; D gene: TRBD1; J gene: TRBJ1-4; CDR3 protein: CASSLAPTGASFGKLFF; CDR3 DNA: TGTGCCAGCAGCTTGGCCCCGACAGGGGCATCGTTTGGGAAACTGTTTTTT
V gene: TRBV2; clone size: many; D gene: NA; J gene: TRBJ1-2; CDR3 protein: CASVYDPNYGYTF; CDR3 DNA: TGTGCCAGCGTTTACGATCCTAACTATGGCTACACCTTC
V gene: TRBV6-5; clone size: NA; D gene: NA; J gene: TRBJ1-1; CDR3 protein: CASSKNRDGNTEAFF; CDR3 DNA: TGTGCCAGCAGTAAGAACAGGGACGGGAACACTGAAGCTTTCTTT
V gene: TRBV21-1; clone size: NA; D gene: NA; J gene: TRBJ2-1; CDR3 protein: CASRTTTGTRTYNEQFF; CDR3 DNA: TGTGCCAGCAGAACAACTACAGGGACTCGAACCTACAATGAGCAGTTCTTC
V gene: TRBV6-7; clone size: few; D gene: TRBD1; J gene: TRBJ1-1; CDR3 protein: CASSPPGGTGLNTEAFF; CDR3 DNA: TGTGCCAGCAGCCCCCCCGGCGGGACAGGGCTGAACACTGAAGCTTTCTTT
V gene: TRBV7-2; clone size: NA; D gene: NA; J gene: TRBJ2-1; CDR3 protein: CASSLVWGAHNEQFF; CDR3 DNA: TGTGCCAGCAGCTTAGTGTGGGGGGCCCACAATGAGCAGTTCTTC
V gene: TRBV10-2; clone size: NA; D gene: TRBD2; J gene: TRBJ2-5; CDR3 protein: CASSLAGGVETQYF; CDR3 DNA: TGCGCCAGCAGTCTAGCGGGGGGAGTGGAGACCCAGTACTTC
V gene: TRBV25-1; clone size: NA; D gene: NA; J gene: TRBJ1-4; CDR3 protein: CASSFGGPEKLFF; CDR3 DNA: TGTGCCAGCAGTTTTGGGGGGCCTGAAAAACTGTTTTTT
V gene: TRBV11-3; clone size: NA; D gene: NA; J gene: TRBJ1-5; CDR3 protein: CASTKQPQHF; CDR3 DNA: TGTGCCAGCACCAAGCAGCCCCAGCATTTT
V gene: TRBV5-4; clone size: NA; D gene: NA; J gene: TRBJ2-5; CDR3 protein: CASSPPAHGPAGMAQYF; CDR3 DNA: TGTGCCAGCAGCCCTCCGGCGCACGGACCCGCCGGGATGGCCCAGTACTTC
V gene: TRBV18; clone size: few; D gene: TRBD2; J gene: TRBJ2-7; CDR3 protein: CASSPGAGGYEQYF; CDR3 DNA: TGTGCCAGCTCCCCCGGAGCGGGGGGCTACGAGCAGTACTTC
V gene: TRBV27; clone size: once; D gene: TRBD1; J gene: TRBJ2-7; CDR3 protein: CASSHYRGSEQYF; CDR3 DNA: TGTGCCAGCAGTCACTACAGGGGGAGCGAGCAGTACTTC
V gene: TRBV5-1; clone size: NA; D gene: NA; J gene: TRBJ1-2; CDR3 protein: CASSGTGTSSYGYTF; CDR3 DNA: TGCGCCAGCAGCGGAACCGGGACAAGTAGCTATGGCTACACCTTC
V gene: TRBV29-1; clone size: NA; D gene: NA; J gene: TRBJ1-2; CDR3 protein: CSVETYYGYTF; CDR3 DNA: TGCAGCGTTGAAACATACTATGGCTACACCTTC
V gene: TRBV7-2; clone size: NA; D gene: TRBD1; J gene: TRBJ1-2; CDR3 protein: CASSLLGAGGGYGYTF; CDR3 DNA: TGTGCCAGCAGCTTATTGGGGGCAGGGGGAGGCTATGGCTACACCTTC
V gene: TRBV5-1; clone size: NA; D gene: TRBD1; J gene: TRBJ1-4; CDR3 protein: CASSWSTGGDEKLFF; CDR3 DNA: TGCGCCAGCAGCTGGAGTACAGGGGGCGATGAAAAACTGTTTTTT
V gene: TRBV5-6; clone size: NA; D gene: NA; J gene: TRBJ2-2; CDR3 protein: CASSLTVNTGELFF; CDR3 DNA: TGTGCCAGCAGCTTGACAGTGAACACCGGGGAGCTGTTTTTT
V gene: TRBV28; clone size: few; D gene: NA; J gene: TRBJ2-1; CDR3 protein: CASTPRGPNEQFF; CDR3 DNA: TGTGCCAGCACCCCCCGGGGCCCCAATGAGCAGTTCTTC
V gene: TRBV29-1; clone size: NA; D gene: TRBD1; J gene: TRBJ1-1; CDR3 protein: CSVQDRGGVNTEAFF; CDR3 DNA: TGCAGCGTTCAGGACAGGGGAGGGGTGAACACTGAAGCTTTCTTT
V gene: TRBV6-2/TRBV6-3; clone size: NA; D gene: NA; J gene: TRBJ2-5; CDR3 protein: CASSWSSTGTLGPETQYF; CDR3 DNA: TGTGCCAGCAGTTGGTCCTCCACCGGGACGCTGGGGCCCGAGACCCAGTACTTC
V gene: TRBV5-1; clone size: NA; D gene: NA; J gene: TRBJ1-1; CDR3 protein: CASSLDRVWNTEAFF; CDR3 DNA: TGCGCCAGCAGCTTGGACAGGGTTTGGAACACTGAAGCTTTCTTT
V gene: TRBV19; clone size: once; D gene: NA; J gene: TRBJ2-7; CDR3 protein: CASSIVSGDSYEQYF; CDR3 DNA: TGTGCCAGTAGTATAGTATCAGGGGATTCCTACGAGCAGTACTTC
V gene: TRBV7-9; clone size: NA; D gene: NA; J gene: TRBJ1-1; CDR3 protein: CASSSQNTEAFF; CDR3 DNA: TGTGCCAGCAGCTCCCAGAACACTGAAGCTTTCTTT
V gene: TRBV5-4; clone size: NA; D gene: TRBD1; J gene: TRBJ1-1; CDR3 protein: CASTGQGLIMNTEAFF; CDR3 DNA: TGTGCCAGCACGGGACAGGGGTTGATCATGAACACTGAAGCTTTCTTT
V gene: TRBV9; clone size: NA; D gene: NA; J gene: TRBJ1-2; CDR3 protein: CASSPAGFYYGYTF; CDR3 DNA: TGTGCCAGCAGCCCGGCGGGGTTTTACTATGGCTACACCTTC
V gene: TRBV5-4; clone size: NA; D gene: NA; J gene: TRBJ2-7; CDR3 protein: CASSLDMAGYEQYF; CDR3 DNA: TGTGCCAGCAGCTTGGACATGGCCGGCTACGAGCAGTACTTC
V gene: TRBV14; clone size: once; D gene: NA; J gene: TRBJ1-2; CDR3 protein: CASRPRGGEGYGYTF; CDR3 DNA: TGTGCCAGCAGACCAAGAGGGGGGGAAGGCTATGGCTACACCTTC
V gene: TRBV9; clone size: NA; D gene: TRBD2; J gene: TRBJ2-3; CDR3 protein: CASSAGLAGGPGRYTQYF; CDR3 DNA: TGTGCCAGCAGCGCGGGACTAGCGGGGGGGCCTGGGAGGTATACGCAGTATTTT
V gene: TRBV9; clone size: NA; D gene: TRBD1; J gene: TRBJ1-6; CDR3 protein: CASSVTGSDSPLHF; CDR3 DNA: TGTGCCAGCAGCGTGACAGGGTCTGATTCACCCCTCCACTTT
V gene: TRBV9; clone size: NA; D gene: TRBD1; J gene: TRBJ1-5; CDR3 protein: CASSVTSGQGSNQPQHF; CDR3 DNA: TGTGCCAGCAGCGTAACGTCGGGACAGGGAAGCAATCAGCCCCAGCATTTT
V gene: TRBV28; clone size: NA; D gene: TRBD2; J gene: TRBJ2-1; CDR3 protein: CASSSQTSGGLYNEQFF; CDR3 DNA: TGTGCCAGCAGTTCGCAGACTAGCGGGGGCCTCTACAATGAGCAGTTCTTC
V gene: TRBV28; clone size: once; D gene: TRBD1; J gene: TRBJ1-1; CDR3 protein: CASSGNRGLNTEAFF; CDR3 DNA: TGTGCCAGCAGTGGGAACAGGGGCCTGAACACTGAAGCTTTCTTT
V gene: TRBV6-5; clone size: NA; D gene: NA; J gene: TRBJ1-5; CDR3 protein: CAIQNRFDQPQHF; CDR3 DNA: TGTGCCATTCAAAACAGGTTCGATCAGCCCCAGCATTTT
V gene: TRBV11-3; clone size: NA; D gene: TRBD1; J gene: TRBJ1-1; CDR3 protein: CASSPGQGNTEAFF; CDR3 DNA: TGTGCCAGCAGCCCCGGACAGGGGAACACTGAAGCTTTCTTT
V gene: TRBV29-1; clone size: once; D gene: TRBD1; J gene: TRBJ1-2; CDR3 protein: CSVPWTGNYGYTF; CDR3 DNA: TGCAGCGTTCCCTGGACAGGGAACTATGGCTACACCTTC
V gene: TRBV2; clone size: NA; D gene: NA; J gene: TRBJ2-2; CDR3 protein: CASKRGGTGELFF; CDR3 DNA: TGTGCCAGCAAAAGGGGGGGCACCGGGGAGCTGTTTTTT
V gene: TRBV7-3; clone size: NA; D gene: NA; J gene: TRBJ1-1; CDR3 protein: CASRRQQNTEAFF; CDR3 DNA: TGTGCCAGCCGGCGGCAGCAGAACACTGAAGCTTTCTTT
V gene: TRBV11-2; clone size: NA; D gene: NA; J gene: TRBJ1-2; CDR3 protein: CASSLAGNIYGYTF; CDR3 DNA: TGTGCCAGCAGCTTAGCAGGGAATATCTATGGCTACACCTTC
V gene: TRBV7-2; clone size: NA; D gene: NA; J gene: TRBJ2-7; CDR3 protein: CASSSLQGYEQYF; CDR3 DNA: TGTGCCAGCAGCTCGCTTCAGGGGTACGAGCAGTACTTC
V gene: TRBV19; clone size: NA; D gene: NA; J gene: TRBJ1-1; CDR3 protein: CASSATKNTEAFF; CDR3 DNA: TGTGCCAGTAGTGCCACCAAGAACACTGAAGCTTTCTTT
V gene: TRBV19; clone size: NA; D gene: TRBD1; J gene: TRBJ1-1; CDR3 protein: CASSIGGTGAEAFF; CDR3 DNA: TGTGCCAGTAGTATAGGCGGGACAGGTGCTGAAGCTTTCTTT
V gene: TRBV7-9; clone size: NA; D gene: TRBD2; J gene: TRBJ2-5; CDR3 protein: CASSLERGRETQYF; CDR3 DNA: TGTGCCAGCAGCTTGGAGCGGGGTCGAGAGACCCAGTACTTC
V gene: TRBV7-9; clone size: NA; D gene: NA; J gene: TRBJ1-2; CDR3 protein: CASARGEDYGYTF; CDR3 DNA: TGTGCCAGCGCTAGGGGGGAAGACTATGGCTACACCTTC
V gene: TRBV6-5; clone size: NA; D gene: TRBD1; J gene: TRBJ1-1; CDR3 protein: CASSYGTATEAFF; CDR3 DNA: TGTGCCAGCAGTTACGGGACAGCCACTGAAGCTTTCTTT